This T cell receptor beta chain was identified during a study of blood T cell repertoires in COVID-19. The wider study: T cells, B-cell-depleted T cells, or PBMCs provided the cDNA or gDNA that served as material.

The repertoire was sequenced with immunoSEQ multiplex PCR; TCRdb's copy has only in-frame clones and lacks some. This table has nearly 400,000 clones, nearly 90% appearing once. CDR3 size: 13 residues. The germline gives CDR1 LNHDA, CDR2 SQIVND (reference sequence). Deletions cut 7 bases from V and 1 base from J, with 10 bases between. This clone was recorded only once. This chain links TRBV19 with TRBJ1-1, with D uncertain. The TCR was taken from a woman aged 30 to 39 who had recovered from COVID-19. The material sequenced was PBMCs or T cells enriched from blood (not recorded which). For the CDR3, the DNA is TGTGCCAGTATTGGAGGATGGAACACTGAAGCTTTCTTT. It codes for CASIGGWNTEAFF.